These 24 T cell receptor beta chains came from one sample sequenced in a study of T cell responses to AZD1222 COVID-19 vaccine. Produced via immunoSEQ multiplex PCR; TCRdb's table is partial and in-frame only. The table has under 200,000 clones, roughly 94% seen once. The source material was peripheral blood, sampled 28 days after the second AZD1222 dose. These receptors were collected from an adult who received the AZD1222 COVID-19 vaccine.

The rearrangement uses TRBV13 and TRBJ2-7; TRBD1 agrees at 9 bases. Germline trimming cut 5 bases from V and 8 bases from J; bases unmatched to any gene: 7. The CDR3 has 13 amino acids. Germline assignment: CDR1 PRHDT and CDR2 FYEKMQ (reference sequence). CDR3 nucleotides: TGTGCCAGCAGCGACGGACAGGGGAATAAGCAGTACTTC. This sequence encodes CASSDGQGNKQYF.

The chain employs TRBV30 and TRBJ1-6, with 7 bases aligning to TRBD1. Germline V gene lookup returns CDR1 GTSNPN and CDR2 SVGIG (reference sequence). The J segment lost 7 bases and the V segment lost 0 bases, leaving 9 bases of the junction unmatched. CDR3 size: 16 residues. Here the CDR3 reads CAWSVGEGASNSPLHF. The DNA of the CDR3 is TGTGCCTGGAGTGTTGGGGAGGGGGCGAGCAATTCACCCCTCCACTTT.

V is TRBV7-9 and J is TRBJ1-2; tentatively, D is TRBD1 (5 bases). Germline lookup yields CDR1 SEHNR and CDR2 FQNEAQ (reference sequence). V dropped 0 bases and J dropped 4 bases, with 12 bases sitting between them. CDR3 size: 15 residues. The CDR3, as DNA: TGTGCCAGCAGCTTAGCTGGGGAAGGGACCTATGGCTACACCTTC. Translation: CASSLAGEGTYGYTF.

The chain is built from TRBV3-1 (or the pseudogene TRBV3-2) and TRBJ2-1; D not certain. This CDR3 spans 13 amino acids. Deletions cut 1 base from V and 3 bases from J, with 4 bases between. Looked up from germline, CDR1 is LGHDT and CDR2 is YNNKEL (reference sequence). The CDR3: CASSQADYNEQFF. The CDR3 nucleotides are TGTGCCAGCAGCCAAGCAGACTACAATGAGCAGTTCTTC.

This clone was counted a single time. The gene calls are TRBV5-5 and TRBJ1-2; the match to TRBD1 covers 11 bases. The V gene end was trimmed by 4 bases and the J gene end by 6 bases; junction bases not matched to a gene: 11. CDR3 size: 16 residues. The germline V gene encodes CDR1 SGHKS and CDR2 YYEKEE (reference sequence). CDR3 residues: CASSPQGQGVWHGYTF. The CDR3 DNA sequence: TGTGCCAGCAGCCCACAGGGACAGGGGGTTTGGCATGGCTACACCTTC.

The rearrangement uses TRBV6-5 and TRBJ1-3; TRBD1 agrees at 11 bases. V lost 0 bases and J lost 8; bases outside the gene matches: 3. The CDR3 covers 15 residues. CDR1 and CDR2 (germline): MNHEY, SVGAGI. CDR3 bases: TGTGCCAGCAGTTACTCCGGGACAGGGGGGTACACCATATATTTT. This translates into CASSYSGTGGYTIYF.

V gene TRBV6-5 combines with J gene TRBJ1-2; tentatively, D is TRBD1 (5 bases). Trimming left V 9 bases short and J 5 bases short, with 16 bases between. Germline CDR1 and CDR2: MNHEY and SVGAGI. The CDR3 contains 13 residues. The CDR3 bases are TGTGCCAGATGGGGGGGGGTGGGGTATGGCTACACCTTC. Its translation: CARWGGVGYGYTF.

The chain joins TRBV9 to TRBJ1-1; 9 bases align to TRBD1. V trimming: 2 bases; J trimming: 4 bases; junction bases outside the gene matches: 9. Germline loops: CDR1 SGDLS, CDR2 YYNGEE. This CDR3 spans 16 amino acids. The CDR3 bases are TGTGCCAGCAGCGTGGCCAGGGACAGGGTCGGCACTGAAGCTTTCTTT. Translated: CASSVARDRVGTEAFF.

Only one count was recorded for this clone. V usage is TRBV19 and J usage is TRBJ1-1, with D hard to call. V shed 6 bases and J shed 0 bases, with 11 bases lying between them. CDR3 length equals 14 residues. The germline V gene encodes CDR1 LNHDA and CDR2 SQIVND (reference sequence). CDR3 bases: TGTGCCAGTAGCATCGGGCAGATGAACACTGAAGCTTTCTTT. Translation gives CASSIGQMNTEAFF.

With respect to this clone: Other DNA sequences in this sample translate to the same CDR3. The chain employs TRBV19 and TRBJ2-7, with TRBD1 matching 10 bases. This CDR3 contains 14 residues. Germline CDR1 reads LNHDA; CDR2 reads SQIVND (reference sequence). Losses at the gene ends were 1 base for V and 4 bases for J; bases not matched to a gene: 1. CDR3 sequence reads: CASSIGQGAYEQYF. The DNA for the CDR3 is TGTGCCAGTAGTATAGGACAGGGGGCATACGAGCAGTACTTC.

The V and J genes are TRBV7-9 and TRBJ2-4, with a possible D match to TRBD1 (5 bases). V was clipped by 4 bases and J by 9 bases, with 19 bases between them. Per germline, CDR1 SEHNR and CDR2 FQNEAQ (reference sequence). The CDR3 has 15 residues. The CDR3 nucleotides are TGTGCCAGCAGCTCGACCGCCGACACCCAGGGCATTCAGTACTTC. Its translation is CASSSTADTQGIQYF.

The chain is built from TRBV6-2 or TRBV6-3 and TRBJ1-6; perhaps TRBD1 as D (5 bases). Germline CDR1 reads MNHEY; CDR2 reads SVGEGT. The CDR3 is 13 amino acids. Trimming took 4 bases from V and 10 from J, leaving 11 bases between them. CDR3 region: CASSWGVRSPLHF. CDR3 nucleotides: TGTGCCAGCAGTTGGGGGGTGAGGTCACCCCTCCACTTT.

The chain couples TRBV7-9 to TRBJ1-5; TRBD1 matches 7 bases. Germline V gives CDR1 SEHNR, CDR2 FQNEAQ (reference sequence). The CDR3 length is 16 residues. Trimming cost V 5 bases and J 2 bases; bases outside gene matches: 9. CDR3 residues: CASSARGAPGNQPQHF. For the CDR3, the DNA is TGTGCCAGCAGCGCCAGGGGGGCACCGGGCAATCAGCCCCAGCATTTT.

V is TRBV19 and J is TRBJ2-2, with D perhaps matching TRBD2 (5 bases). CDR3 length: 13 residues. Trimming cost V 5 bases and J 4 bases, with 8 bases left between them. Germline CDR1 LNHDA, CDR2 SQIVND (reference sequence). The CDR3 nucleotides read TGTGCCAGTAGTCAAGCGGTCACCGGGGAGCTGTTTTTT. Amino acids: CASSQAVTGELFF.

The gene calls are TRBV11-2 and TRBJ2-7; D is possibly TRBD2 (5 bases). The length of the CDR3 is 13 residues. V lost 5 bases and J 2 bases, leaving 10 bases between the germline ends. Germline V gene data show CDR1 as SGHAT and CDR2 as FQNNGV. The CDR3 sequence is CASSPGSPYEQYF. The CDR3, as DNA: TGTGCCAGCAGCCCGGGGAGTCCCTACGAGCAGTACTTC.

This chain joins TRBV10-3 and TRBJ2-3; D call uncertain. The CDR3 is made up of 12 amino acids. The V gene's germline CDR1 is ENHRY and CDR2 SYGVKD. The germline V and J ends were trimmed by 3 bases and 2 bases, with 3 bases remaining between them. The CDR3 DNA reads as TGTGCCATCAGTGACAACACAGATACGCAGTATTTT. Residues: CAISDNTDTQYF.

Here the CDR3 reads CASSIYEQYF. In nucleotides, the CDR3 is TGTGCCAGCAGCATCTACGAGCAGTACTTC. The rearrangement uses TRBV6-5 and TRBJ2-7, with unresolved D. Trimming shortened V by 6 bases and J by 3 bases, and 3 bases separated the two germline ends. Germline V gene sequence: CDR1 MNHEY, CDR2 SVGAGI. There are 10 residues in the CDR3.

The chain recombines TRBV6-5 with TRBJ1-1; the D is unclear. CDR3 size: 13 residues. Germline CDR1 reads MNHEY; CDR2 reads SVGAGI. Deletions cut 5 bases from V and 1 base from J, with 8 bases between. The CDR3 sequence: CASSRAQNTEAFF. CDR3 in DNA: TGTGCCAGCAGTAGAGCCCAGAACACTGAAGCTTTCTTT.

The V call is TRBV7-9, the J call TRBJ1-4; D remains unclear. The CDR3 length is 13 residues. Germline assignment: CDR1 SEHNR and CDR2 FQNEAQ (reference sequence). V lost 7 bases and J lost 8, with 14 bases in between. The DNA for the CDR3 is TGTGCCAGCACCTCGACCGTACCCGAAAAACTGTTTTTT. Residues: CASTSTVPEKLFF.

The V call is TRBV11-3, the J call TRBJ2-1, with D possibly TRBD2 on 5 matching bases. The germline V and J ends were trimmed by 8 bases and 7 bases, with 12 bases remaining between them. This CDR3 is built from 12 residues. The germline V gene encodes CDR1 SGHNT and CDR2 YENEEA. CDR3 region: CASGLGWNEQFF. CDR3 bases: TGTGCCAGCGGACTGGGCTGGAATGAGCAGTTCTTC.

The V gene is TRBV5-4, the J gene TRBJ2-5; 16 nucleotides agree with TRBD2. CDR3 length: 17 residues. Looked up from germline, CDR1 is SGHNT and CDR2 is YYREEE (reference sequence). J gave up 2 bases and V 4 bases, and 5 bases lay outside the gene matches. The CDR3 bases are TGTGCCAGCAGCCAGGGACTAGCGGGAGGGGGGCAAGAGACCCAGTACTTC. It is translated as CASSQGLAGGGQETQYF.

The chain carries TRBV30 and TRBJ1-3; no clear D gene. Germline values: CDR1 GTSNPN, CDR2 SVGIG (reference sequence). The germline V and J ends were trimmed by 3 bases and 0 bases, with 12 bases remaining between them. This CDR3 has 15 amino acids. The CDR3 sequence: CAWRTPPSSGNTIYF. The CDR3 DNA follows: TGTGCCTGGAGGACCCCGCCGAGCTCTGGAAACACCATATATTTT. Full variable domain (outside the CDR3, taken from reference TRBV30 and TRBJ1-3): SQTIHQWPATLVQPVGSPLSLECTVEGTSNPNLYWYRQAAGRGLQLLFYSVGIGQISSEVPQNLSASRPQDRQFILSSKKLLLSDSGFYLCAWRTPPSSGNTIYFGEGSWLTVV.

This clone occurred once. This rearrangement joins TRBV6-5 to TRBJ1-3; no definite D call. Germline CDR1 is MNHEY and CDR2 is SVGAGI. The V and J ends lost 5 bases and 4 bases respectively, with 9 bases between them. This CDR3 spans 13 amino acids. The CDR3 sequence is CASSSDWGNTIYF. As DNA, the CDR3 is TGTGCCAGCAGTAGCGACTGGGGAAACACCATATATTTT.

CDR3 region: CASSQDHSGTGASGELFF. The DNA of the CDR3 is TGCGCCAGCAGCCAAGATCACTCCGGGACAGGGGCCAGCGGGGAGCTGTTTTTT. The chain couples TRBV4-1 to TRBJ2-2; 10 bases agree with TRBD1. CDR1 and CDR2 (germline): MGHRA, YSYEKL. This CDR3 spans 18 amino acids. The trim removed 0 bases at V and 7 bases at J, leaving 11 bases unmatched.